Reported below is one T cell receptor beta chain. No antigen is known for it. With 5 bases removed from V and 3 bases from J, the gap between germline ends came to 11 bases. Per the germline V gene, CDR1 is ENHRY and CDR2 is SYGVKD. The CDR3 sequence is 14 residues long. The data were obtained in a study of T-cell reconstitution after alpha-beta-depleted transplantation in children. General observations from the study: At one year after transplant, newly produced T cells mostly accounted for T-cell counts and diversity. Expanded graft clones, several hundred of them, were reportedly the source of alpha-beta T cells about two months after transplant.

Unique molecular identifiers were incorporated into the prepared TCRbeta library. Each CDR3 protein is one row after TCRdb ran MiXCR on the PCR reads. Of around 500,000 distinct CDR3 sequences in the sample, roughly 24% were seen once. V usage is TRBV10-3 and J usage is TRBJ1-5, with no clear D. This receptor was taken from a boy younger than two who had a stem cell transplant for acute myeloid leukemia, so the T cells may come from the graft donor. The sample here was PBMCs, mostly from graft donor cells, taken 360 days after TCRalphabeta/CD19-depleted stem cell transplant. CDR3 sequence (DNA): TGTGCCATCAGTCGTGCAGGTAACAATCAGCCCCAGCATTTT. This encodes CAISRAGNNQPQHF.